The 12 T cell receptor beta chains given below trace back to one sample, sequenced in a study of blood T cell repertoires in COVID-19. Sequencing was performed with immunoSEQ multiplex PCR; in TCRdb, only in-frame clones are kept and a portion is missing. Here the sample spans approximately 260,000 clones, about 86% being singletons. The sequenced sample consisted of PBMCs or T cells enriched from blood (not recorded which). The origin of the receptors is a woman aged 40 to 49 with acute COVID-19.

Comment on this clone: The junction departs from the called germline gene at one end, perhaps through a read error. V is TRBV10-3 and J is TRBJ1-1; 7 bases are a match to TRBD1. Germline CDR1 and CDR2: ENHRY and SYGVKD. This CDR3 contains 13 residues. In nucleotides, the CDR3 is TGTGCCGTCAGGGACAGACAGAACACTGAAGCTTTCTTT. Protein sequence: CAVRDRQNTEAFF.

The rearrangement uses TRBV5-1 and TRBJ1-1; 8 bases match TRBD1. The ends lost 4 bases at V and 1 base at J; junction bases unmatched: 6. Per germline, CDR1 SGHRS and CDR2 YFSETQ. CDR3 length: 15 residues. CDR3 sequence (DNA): TGCGCCAGCAGCGTCGCCGGACAGGGGAACACTGAAGCTTTCTTT. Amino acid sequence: CASSVAGQGNTEAFF.

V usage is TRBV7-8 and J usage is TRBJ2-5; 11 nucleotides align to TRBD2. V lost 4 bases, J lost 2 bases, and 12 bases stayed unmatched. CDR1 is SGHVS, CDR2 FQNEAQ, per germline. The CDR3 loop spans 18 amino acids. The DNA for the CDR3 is TGTGCCAGCAGCTCCCATGCCGCCACTAGCGGGAGTCAAGAGACCCAGTACTTC. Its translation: CASSSHAATSGSQETQYF.

CDR3 region: CATSRDAGFNYGYTF. CDR3 nucleotides: TGTGCCACCAGCAGAGATGCGGGATTTAACTATGGCTACACCTTC. The chain carries TRBV15 and TRBJ1-2; D gene uncertain. Looked up from germline, CDR1 is LNHNV and CDR2 is YYDKDF (reference sequence). Trimming pared 0 bases from V and 1 base from J, leaving 9 bases between. The CDR3 consists of 15 residues. Full variable domain (outside the CDR3, taken from reference TRBV15 and TRBJ1-2): DAMVIQNPRYQVTQFGKPVTLSCSQTLNHNVMYWYQQKSSQAPKLLFHYYDKDFNNEADTPDNFQSRRPNTSFCFLDIRSPGLGDTAMYLCATSRDAGFNYGYTFGSGTRLTVV.

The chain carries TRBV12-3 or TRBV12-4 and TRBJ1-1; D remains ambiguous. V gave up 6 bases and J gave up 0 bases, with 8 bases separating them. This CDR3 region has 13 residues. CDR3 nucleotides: TGTGCCAGCAGCCGCGGGTTGAACACTGAAGCTTTCTTT. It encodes CASSRGLNTEAFF.

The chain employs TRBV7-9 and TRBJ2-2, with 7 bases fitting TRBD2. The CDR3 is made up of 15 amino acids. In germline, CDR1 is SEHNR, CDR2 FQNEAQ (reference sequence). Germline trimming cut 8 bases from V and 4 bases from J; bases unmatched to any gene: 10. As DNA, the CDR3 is TGTGCCAGCGCGGGGGAGGCAGGGCTCACCGGGGAGCTGTTTTTT. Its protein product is CASAGEAGLTGELFF. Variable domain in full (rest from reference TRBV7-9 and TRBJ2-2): DTGVSQNPRHKITKRGQNVTFRCDPISEHNRLYWYRQTLGQGPEFLTYFQNEAQLEKSRLLSDRFSAERPKGSFSTLEIQRTEQGDSAMYLCASAGEAGLTGELFFGEGSRLTVL.

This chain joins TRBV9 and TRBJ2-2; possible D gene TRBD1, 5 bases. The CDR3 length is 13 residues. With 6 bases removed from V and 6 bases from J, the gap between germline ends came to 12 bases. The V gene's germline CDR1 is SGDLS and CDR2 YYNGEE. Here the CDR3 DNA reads TGTGCCAGCACTCTAGGGGTCGCCGGGGAGCTGTTTTTT. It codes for CASTLGVAGELFF.

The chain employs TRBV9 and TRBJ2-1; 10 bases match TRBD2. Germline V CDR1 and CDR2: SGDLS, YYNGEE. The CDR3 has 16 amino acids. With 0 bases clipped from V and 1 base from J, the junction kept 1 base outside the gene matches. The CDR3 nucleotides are TGTGCCAGCAGCGTAGAACTAGCGGGATCCTACAATGAGCAGTTCTTC. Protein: CASSVELAGSYNEQFF.

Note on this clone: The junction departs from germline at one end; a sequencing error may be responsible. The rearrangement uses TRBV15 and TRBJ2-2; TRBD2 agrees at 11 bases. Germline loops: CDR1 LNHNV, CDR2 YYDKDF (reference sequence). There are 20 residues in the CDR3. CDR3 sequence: CATSRESSATSGRWAGELFF. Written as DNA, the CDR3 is TGTGCCACCAGCCGAGAGAGCAGTGCTACTAGCGGGAGATGGGCCGGGGAGCTGTTTTTT. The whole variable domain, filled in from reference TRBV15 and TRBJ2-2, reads DAMVIQNPRYQVTQFGKPVTLSCSQTLNHNVMYWYQQKSSQAPKLLFHYYDKDFNNEADTPDNFQSRRPNTSFCFLDIRSPGLGDTAMYLCATSRESSATSGRWAGELFFGEGSRLTVL.

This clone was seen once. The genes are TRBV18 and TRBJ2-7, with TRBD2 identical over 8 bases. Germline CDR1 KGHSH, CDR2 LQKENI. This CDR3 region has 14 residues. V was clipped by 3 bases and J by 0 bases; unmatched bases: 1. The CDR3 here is CASSPSGTSYEQYF. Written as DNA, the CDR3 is TGTGCCAGCTCACCTAGCGGGACCTCCTACGAGCAGTACTTC. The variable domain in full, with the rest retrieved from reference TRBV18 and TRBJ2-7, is NAGVMQNPRHLVRRRGQEARLRCSPMKGHSHVYWYRQLPEEGLKFMVYLQKENIIDESGMPKERFSAEFPKEGPSILRIQQVVRGDSAAYFCASSPSGTSYEQYFGPGTRLTVT.

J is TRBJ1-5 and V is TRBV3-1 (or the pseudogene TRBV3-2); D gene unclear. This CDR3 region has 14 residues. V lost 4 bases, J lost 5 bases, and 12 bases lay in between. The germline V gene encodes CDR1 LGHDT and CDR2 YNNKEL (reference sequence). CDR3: CASSPRAGDQPQHF. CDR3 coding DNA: TGTGCCAGCAGCCCCCGAGCCGGGGATCAGCCCCAGCATTTT.

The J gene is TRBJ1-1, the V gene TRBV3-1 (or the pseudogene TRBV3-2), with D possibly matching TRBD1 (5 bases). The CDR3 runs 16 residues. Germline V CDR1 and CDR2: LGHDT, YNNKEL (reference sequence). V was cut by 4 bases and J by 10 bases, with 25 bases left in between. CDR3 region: CASSLSPRQGQGLAFF. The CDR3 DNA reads TGTGCCAGCAGCCTCTCTCCCCGGCAGGGCCAGGGATTAGCTTTCTTT.